This T cell receptor beta chain derives from a study of regulatory T cells in long-lasting Graves disease. CDR3 length: 15 amino acids. The germline V gene encodes CDR1 MDHEN and CDR2 SYDVKM. Between the trimmed V and J ends, which lost 4 bases and 1 base, there was a span of 11 bases. Findings of the study overall: Newly diagnosed disease favored TRBV20-1 and TRBJ2-1 over persistent disease.

Time point in this sample: newly diagnosed GD, antithyroid drugs for less than 3 months. Extracted RNA from PBMCs served as the source of the TCR library. To make TCR beta libraries, researchers used iRepertoire HTBI primers and Arm-PCR of CDR3 regions. MiXCR, applied by TCRdb to the multiplex PCR reads, yields one record per CDR3 protein. The sample lists hundreds of thousands of distinct CDR3 sequences, around 13% occurring once. This clonotype was seen ten or more times. Its antigen is not known. This same sample was also part of a study on T cells in Graves' hyperthyroidism and ophthalmopathy. That report adds: Graves' hyperthyroidism is called stable when ophthalmopathy does not progress within 18 months.

V gene TRBV28 combines with J gene TRBJ1-3; D is uncertain. The input for sequencing was peripheral blood mononuclear cells (PBMCs), taken at new diagnosis, from a patient treated with antithyroid drugs. This TCR was sampled from a woman between 25 and 40 years old with Graves disease. The CDR3 bases are TGTGCCAGCAGTTACACCGGGTGGTCTGGAAACACCATATATTTT. Amino acid sequence: CASSYTGWSGNTIYF.